One and the same sample provided the 26 T cell receptor beta chains below, sequenced in a study of cytomegalovirus exposure and HLA in healthy donors. Primers for the PCR totalled 60 Vbeta and 13 Jbeta. Clones were sequenced by immunoSEQ multiplex PCR, and TCRdb holds only the in-frame ones, with some missing. The sample lists 200,000 or so clones, 65% to 80% occurring once. What was sequenced was PBMCs. Every receptor here comes from a man aged 40-50 years in good health and CMV-seronegative.

This rearrangement joins TRBV6-1 to TRBJ1-1; 7 bases are a match to TRBD1. V dropped 7 bases and J dropped 0; count of bases not matched to a gene: 8. The V gene's germline CDR1 is MNHNS and CDR2 SASEGT. The CDR3 consists of 15 residues. The CDR3 DNA sequence: TGTGCCAGCAATCGACAGGGCCCTCTGAACACTGAAGCTTTCTTT. Amino acids: CASNRQGPLNTEAFF.

This chain links TRBV15 with TRBJ1-5; unclear D gene. V lost 0 bases and J lost 3, with 12 bases in between. This CDR3 comprises 16 residues. The V gene's germline CDR1 is LNHNV and CDR2 YYDKDF (reference sequence). For the CDR3, the DNA is TGTGCCACCAGCAGAGATGAGGTAAGGATCAATCAGCCCCAGCATTTT. It translates to CATSRDEVRINQPQHF.

The chain carries TRBV25-1 and TRBJ1-2; D unclear. CDR3 size: 13 residues. The V end was cut by 4 bases, the J end by 8 bases, with 14 bases between. CDR1 and CDR2 (germline): MGHDK, SYGVNS. CDR3 in DNA: TGTGCCAGCAGTGGGCCGGTAATCGGGGGCTACACCTTC. Translation gives CASSGPVIGGYTF.

This chain connects TRBV10-3 to TRBJ2-3; D is ambiguous. Germline V gene lookup returns CDR1 ENHRY and CDR2 SYGVKD. Trimming shortened V by 8 bases and J by 2 bases, and 11 bases separated the two germline ends. The CDR3 length is 13 residues. Written as DNA, the CDR3 is TGTGCCATCTATAGTCCTTTCACAGATACGCAGTATTTT. This gives the protein CAIYSPFTDTQYF.

The chain combines TRBV5-1 with TRBJ1-4, with TRBD1 as a possible D gene (5 bases). CDR3 size: 17 residues. Germline V gene lookup returns CDR1 SGHRS and CDR2 YFSETQ. Between the trimmed V and J ends, which lost 6 bases and 1 base, there was a span of 19 bases. CDR3 amino acids: CASKGSVRQLTNEKLFF. The CDR3 coding sequence is TGCGCCAGCAAGGGCTCGGTTCGACAGCTAACTAATGAAAAACTGTTTTTT.

CDR3 sequence (DNA): TGTGCCAGTAGTATCGGGAGATTGGAGCTGTTTTTT. This encodes CASSIGRLELFF. This chain links TRBV19 with TRBJ2-2; tentatively, D is TRBD2 (6 bases). V shed 3 bases and J shed 10 bases, with 9 bases lying between them. The CDR3 covers 12 residues. Germline V gene lookup returns CDR1 LNHDA and CDR2 SQIVND (reference sequence).

Details on this clone: A junction end diverges from the germline sequence, so it may reflect a read error. The rearrangement uses TRBV7-9 and TRBJ2-5, with D perhaps matching TRBD2 (5 bases). Germline V gene lookup returns CDR1 SEHNR and CDR2 FQNEAQ (reference sequence). The CDR3 has 14 amino acids. The CDR3 DNA sequence: TGTTCCAGCAGTTCTACTAGGGATGGAGAGACCCAGTACTTC. This sequence encodes CSSSSTRDGETQYF.

As concerns this clone: The sample has other DNA sequences that encode this CDR3 too. This chain connects TRBV5-6 to TRBJ2-4; unclear D gene. The CDR3 has 13 residues. V gave up 0 bases and J gave up 6 bases, with 7 bases separating them. Germline loops: CDR1 SGHDT, CDR2 YYEEEE. The CDR3 region has the DNA TGTGCCAGCAGCTTGGTTGGCAGAAACATTCAGTACTTC. Translated: CASSLVGRNIQYF.

This clone occurred a few times. The chain combines TRBV7-2 with TRBJ1-2, with a weak D call TRBD1 (6 bases). The CDR3 covers 14 residues. The V end lost 5 bases, the J end lost 1 base, and 11 bases lay between the germline ends. Germline CDR1 is SGHTA and CDR2 is FQGNSA. CDR3 protein: CASSADSFNYGYTF. Here the CDR3 DNA reads TGTGCCAGCAGCGCGGACAGCTTTAACTATGGCTACACCTTC.

The rearrangement uses TRBV5-1 and TRBJ2-1; 7 nucleotides line up with TRBD1. This CDR3 spans 17 amino acids. Germline CDR1 and CDR2: SGHRS and YFSETQ. Losses at the gene ends were 1 base for V and 0 bases for J; bases not matched to a gene: 7. CDR3 amino acids: CASSLPTGVHSYNEQFF. As DNA, the CDR3 is TGCGCCAGCAGCTTGCCCACAGGGGTCCACTCCTACAATGAGCAGTTCTTC.

The chain employs TRBV5-8 and TRBJ2-7; D might be TRBD1 (6 bases). The CDR3 length is 14 residues. V was clipped by 0 bases and J by 5 bases, with 12 bases between them. Germline assignment: CDR1 SGHTS and CDR2 YDEGEE. Here the CDR3 reads CASSLAQGYNEQYF. In DNA, the CDR3 is TGTGCCAGCAGCTTGGCGCAGGGGTACAACGAGCAGTACTTC.

This chain links TRBV5-1 with TRBJ2-2, with 11 nucleotides matching TRBD2. Germline V gives CDR1 SGHRS, CDR2 YFSETQ. This CDR3 has 16 residues. V lost 2 bases and J lost 4; bases outside the gene matches: 4. The CDR3 DNA is TGCGCCAGCAGCTTAGGGACTAGCGGACTCACCGGGGAGCTGTTTTTT. Protein: CASSLGTSGLTGELFF.

V is TRBV5-1 and J is TRBJ2-6; the D is unclear. V was trimmed by 4 bases and J by 0 bases, leaving 14 bases between them. Germline-derived CDR1 and CDR2 are SGHRS and YFSETQ. This CDR3 has 17 residues. CDR3 in amino acids: CASSAKVSTSGANVLTF. The DNA of the CDR3 is TGCGCCAGCAGCGCCAAGGTTAGCACCTCTGGGGCCAACGTCCTGACTTTC.

This chain uses TRBV14 with TRBJ1-5; TRBD1 agrees at 7 bases. The J segment lost 7 bases and the V segment lost 4 bases, leaving 7 bases of the junction unmatched. The CDR3 totals 14 residues. The V gene's germline CDR1 is SGHDN and CDR2 FVKESK. CDR3 coding DNA: TGTGCCAGCAGCCGACAGGGCCAGGGCCAGCCCCAGCATTTT. Translation gives CASSRQGQGQPQHF.

CDR3 DNA: TGCGCCAGCAGCTTGACAGGGAATGGGGAGACCCAGTACTTC. Translating gives CASSLTGNGETQYF. The V and J genes are TRBV5-1 and TRBJ2-5, with D maybe TRBD1 (6 bases). Trimming shortened V by 1 base and J by 5 bases, and 12 bases separated the two germline ends. Germline V gene sequence: CDR1 SGHRS, CDR2 YFSETQ. This CDR3 has 14 amino acids.

Only a few counts were recorded for this clone. The chain employs TRBV5-1 and TRBJ2-2; TRBD2 might be the D (5 bases). Germline CDR1 SGHRS, CDR2 YFSETQ. The CDR3 loop spans 14 amino acids. The V and J ends lost 1 base and 6 bases respectively, with 10 bases between them. This chain's CDR3 is CASSLSSRAGELFF. CDR3 in DNA: TGCGCCAGCAGCTTGTCTAGCCGCGCCGGGGAGCTGTTTTTT.

V and J are TRBV7-8 and TRBJ2-1; D is undetermined. The germline V gene has CDR1 SGHVS and CDR2 FQNEAQ. The CDR3 totals 13 residues. V was trimmed by 8 bases and J by 4 bases, leaving 12 bases between them. CDR3 sequence (DNA): TGTGCCAGCGGTAGAGGCACGTACAATGAGCAGTTCTTC. It yields the protein CASGRGTYNEQFF.

The chain combines TRBV4-2 with TRBJ2-2, with a weak D call TRBD1 (5 bases). CDR1 is LGHNA, CDR2 YNFKEQ, per germline. This CDR3 is built from 16 residues. Trimming stripped 5 bases from V and 0 bases from J, with 13 bases between. As DNA, the CDR3 is TGTGCCAGCAGCTCAAAGACAGTTACGAACACCGGGGAGCTGTTTTTT. It translates to CASSSKTVTNTGELFF.

The genes are TRBV2 and TRBJ1-5; TRBD1 might be the D (5 bases). The length of the CDR3 is 14 residues. Germline-derived CDR1 and CDR2 are SNHLY and FYNNEI. Trimming shortened V by 6 bases and J by 4 bases, and 13 bases separated the two germline ends. CDR3 protein: CASRDTGLNQPQHF. CDR3 coding DNA: TGTGCCAGCAGGGATACAGGCTTAAATCAGCCCCAGCATTTT.

The rearrangement links TRBV7-9 to TRBJ2-7; 9 bases fit TRBD1. The length of the CDR3 is 14 residues. CDR1 and CDR2 (germline): SEHNR, FQNEAQ (reference sequence). V was clipped by 5 bases and J by 5 bases; unmatched bases: 7. In nucleotides, the CDR3 is TGTGCCAGCAGCCCACCGGACAGGGGTAACGAGCAGTACTTC. Translated: CASSPPDRGNEQYF.

The rearrangement uses TRBV7-3 and TRBJ1-6, with 7 bases identical to TRBD1. J was trimmed by 10 bases and V by 2 bases; bases with no gene match: 5. This CDR3 has 14 residues. Germline CDR1 reads SGHTA; CDR2 reads FQGTGA. This chain's CDR3 is CASSLDRERSPLHF. The CDR3 nucleotides read TGTGCCAGCAGCTTAGACAGGGAGCGATCACCCCTCCACTTT.

The V gene is TRBV29-1, the J gene TRBJ1-1, with D uncertain. The CDR3 sequence is 14 residues long. V was trimmed by 4 bases and J by 3 bases, leaving 15 bases between them. Germline assignment: CDR1 SQVTM and CDR2 ANQGSEA. The CDR3 DNA sequence: TGCAGCGTTGTAAAACGGACGCGGGACACTGAAGCTTTCTTT. Translating gives CSVVKRTRDTEAFF.

The chain links TRBV4-1 to TRBJ2-1; D is perhaps TRBD2 (6 bases). CDR1 is MGHRA, CDR2 YSYEKL, per germline. Trimming removed 1 base at V and 8 bases at J, with 9 bases between. The CDR3 has 13 amino acids. DNA for the CDR3: TGCGCCAGCAGCCAAGTGGGAGGAGATGAGCAGTTCTTC. It translates to CASSQVGGDEQFF.

This clone occurred once. The chain employs TRBV5-6 and TRBJ2-3, with TRBD1 matching 7 bases. Trimming at V came to 0 bases and at J to 4 bases, leaving 17 bases not matched to a gene. This CDR3 spans 19 amino acids. Germline CDR1 SGHDT, CDR2 YYEEEE. The CDR3 sequence: CASSLARRGLGGLADTQYF. The CDR3 region has the DNA TGTGCCAGCAGCTTGGCCCGTCGGGGCCTAGGGGGCCTTGCAGATACGCAGTATTTT.

This rearrangement joins TRBV2 to TRBJ2-7, with TRBD1 matching 10 bases. The CDR3 loop spans 15 amino acids. The germline V gene has CDR1 SNHLY and CDR2 FYNNEI. J gave up 0 bases and V 7 bases, and 6 bases lay outside the gene matches. The CDR3 sequence is CASIYDRGLSYEQYF. The CDR3 nucleotides read TGTGCCAGCATATACGACAGGGGGCTCTCCTACGAGCAGTACTTC.

This sequence joins TRBV2 and TRBJ2-5; tentative D call: TRBD1 (5 bases). The CDR3 has 14 residues. CDR1 and CDR2 from the germline V gene are SNHLY and FYNNEI. V lost 5 bases to trimming and J lost 2 bases, with 12 bases between them. CDR3 DNA sequence: TGTGCCAGCAGTAATGGGGCTTCTCAAGAGACCCAGTACTTC. It encodes CASSNGASQETQYF.